Listed below are T cell receptor beta chains from one sample, sequenced in a study of CD8 T cells in ankylosing spondylitis. Each CDR3 protein gets one entry after TCRdb re-called the 5' RACE reads with MiXCR. The sample consists of hundreds of thousands of distinct CDR3 sequences, 20% to 25% of them appearing once. The sequenced material came from blood, either unsorted or a sorted T cell fraction (not recorded which). These TCRs come from a male donor with ankylosing spondylitis or in good health (not recorded which). Each CDR3 is given with its conserved first and last residue. The order of the fields is J gene, V gene, CDR3 length, clone size, D gene, CDR3 protein, CDR3 DNA. A D gene is named only where the DNA matches it firmly. Size is omitted from some rows. Given values are once, few, many or a class for expanded clones.

J gene: TRBJ2-1
V gene: TRBV20-1
CDR3 length: 15
clone size: .
D gene: TRBD2
CDR3 protein: CSARGGRSSYNEQFF
CDR3 DNA: TGCAGTGCCAGGGGCGGGAGGAGCTCCTACAATGAGCAGTTCTTC

J gene: TRBJ2-3
V gene: TRBV28
CDR3 length: 15
clone size: .
D gene: TRBD2
CDR3 protein: CASSLVLAGEDTQYF
CDR3 DNA: TGTGCCAGCAGTTTAGTCCTAGCGGGGGAAGATACGCAGTATTTT

J gene: TRBJ2-3
V gene: TRBV28
CDR3 length: 16
clone size: .
D gene: TRBD1
CDR3 protein: CASSFPTGGGTDTQYF
CDR3 DNA: TGTGCCAGCAGTTTCCCAACAGGGGGCGGCACAGATACGCAGTATTTT

J gene: TRBJ2-3
V gene: TRBV30
CDR3 length: 13
clone size: .
D gene: .
CDR3 protein: CAWSPGGPDTQYF
CDR3 DNA: TGTGCCTGGAGCCCCGGAGGGCCCGATACGCAGTATTTT

J gene: TRBJ2-3
V gene: TRBV27
CDR3 length: 16
clone size: .
D gene: .
CDR3 protein: CASSPRGRTNTDTQYF
CDR3 DNA: TGTGCCAGCAGCCCCCGGGGACGAACTAACACAGATACGCAGTATTTT

J gene: TRBJ2-7
V gene: TRBV9
CDR3 length: 15
clone size: .
D gene: TRBD1
CDR3 protein: CASSVGTGGTYEQYF
CDR3 DNA: TGTGCCAGCAGCGTAGGGACAGGTGGAACCTACGAGCAGTACTTC

J gene: TRBJ1-1
V gene: TRBV29-1
CDR3 length: 12
clone size: .
D gene: .
CDR3 protein: CSVWGPDTEAFF
CDR3 DNA: TGCAGCGTGTGGGGGCCCGACACTGAAGCTTTCTTT

J gene: TRBJ2-5
V gene: TRBV7-8
CDR3 length: 17
clone size: .
D gene: TRBD2
CDR3 protein: CASSHPPSGGGRETQYF
CDR3 DNA: TGTGCCAGCAGCCACCCCCCCAGCGGGGGGGGTCGGGAGACCCAGTACTTC

J gene: TRBJ2-3
V gene: TRBV9
CDR3 length: 18
clone size: .
D gene: TRBD2
CDR3 protein: CASSVSSGGLRPTDTQYF
CDR3 DNA: TGTGCCAGCAGCGTATCTAGCGGGGGGCTCAGACCCACAGATACGCAGTATTTT

J gene: TRBJ2-5
V gene: TRBV6-1
CDR3 length: 14
clone size: few
D gene: TRBD1
CDR3 protein: CASSGGQGYETQYF
CDR3 DNA: TGTGCCAGCAGTGGAGGACAGGGCTATGAGACCCAGTACTTC

J gene: TRBJ2-7
V gene: TRBV28
CDR3 length: 13
clone size: .
D gene: .
CDR3 protein: CASSSFGVYEQYF
CDR3 DNA: TGTGCCAGCAGTTCGTTCGGAGTCTACGAGCAGTACTTC

J gene: TRBJ2-2
V gene: TRBV7-2
CDR3 length: 14
clone size: few
D gene: .
CDR3 protein: CASSFSGMTGELFF
CDR3 DNA: TGTGCCAGCAGCTTTTCAGGGATGACCGGGGAGCTGTTTTTT

J gene: TRBJ2-2
V gene: TRBV12-3/TRBV12-4
CDR3 length: 14
clone size: .
D gene: .
CDR3 protein: CASSPPVNTGELFF
CDR3 DNA: TGTGCCAGCAGCCCCCCCGTTAACACCGGGGAGCTGTTTTTT

J gene: TRBJ2-7
V gene: TRBV2
CDR3 length: 15
clone size: .
D gene: .
CDR3 protein: CASSEPTPRVGEQYF
CDR3 DNA: TGTGCCAGCAGTGAGCCGACTCCCCGTGTGGGAGAGCAGTACTTC

J gene: TRBJ2-7
V gene: TRBV4-2
CDR3 length: 16
clone size: few
D gene: TRBD2
CDR3 protein: CASSQGQRGLTYEQYF
CDR3 DNA: TGTGCCAGCAGCCAAGGACAGCGGGGGTTAACCTACGAGCAGTACTTC

J gene: TRBJ2-7
V gene: TRBV20-1
CDR3 length: 16
clone size: .
D gene: .
CDR3 protein: CSASVTGSLASYEQYF
CDR3 DNA: TGCAGTGCTAGCGTCACGGGTTCCTTGGCATCCTACGAGCAGTACTTC

J gene: TRBJ2-1
V gene: TRBV5-1
CDR3 length: 16
clone size: .
D gene: TRBD1
CDR3 protein: CASSFGTGGSYNEQFF
CDR3 DNA: TGCGCCAGCAGCTTCGGGACAGGGGGCTCCTACAATGAGCAGTTCTTC

J gene: TRBJ1-4
V gene: TRBV4-1
CDR3 length: 14
clone size: few
D gene: TRBD1
CDR3 protein: CASSQTTGDEKLFF
CDR3 DNA: TGCGCCAGCAGCCAAACGACAGGGGATGAAAAACTGTTTTTT

J gene: TRBJ2-1
V gene: TRBV7-2
CDR3 length: 18
clone size: few
D gene: TRBD2
CDR3 protein: CASSLGPRLAGGAGEQFF
CDR3 DNA: TGTGCCAGCAGCTTAGGGCCTCGACTAGCGGGGGGGGCGGGTGAGCAGTTCTTC

J gene: TRBJ2-3
V gene: TRBV5-1
CDR3 length: 16
clone size: .
D gene: .
CDR3 protein: CASSIPRTEDTDTQYF
CDR3 DNA: TGCGCCAGCAGCATACCTCGGACAGAAGACACAGATACGCAGTATTTT

J gene: TRBJ1-1
V gene: TRBV28
CDR3 length: 13
clone size: .
D gene: TRBD1
CDR3 protein: CASSLGQRTEAFF
CDR3 DNA: TGTGCCAGCAGTTTGGGACAGAGAACTGAAGCTTTCTTT

J gene: TRBJ2-3
V gene: TRBV13
CDR3 length: 16
clone size: .
D gene: TRBD2
CDR3 protein: CASSPRGLAGVDTQYF
CDR3 DNA: TGTGCCAGCAGCCCCAGGGGACTAGCGGGGGTGGATACGCAGTATTTT

J gene: TRBJ2-5
V gene: TRBV6-5
CDR3 length: 15
clone size: many
D gene: .
CDR3 protein: CASSSLGWAGETQYF
CDR3 DNA: TGTGCCAGCAGTTCCCTTGGGTGGGCTGGGGAGACCCAGTACTTC

J gene: TRBJ2-3
V gene: TRBV4-1
CDR3 length: 17
clone size: .
D gene: TRBD1
CDR3 protein: CASSQRTGKVSTDTQYF
CDR3 DNA: TGCGCCAGCAGCCAGCGGACAGGGAAAGTGAGCACAGATACGCAGTATTTT